Listed here are 26 T cell receptor beta chains from one sample, sequenced in a study of shared clonotypes between healthy human individuals. Naive CD8 cells comprised CD45RO-negative, CCR7-positively selected cells, excluding terminally differentiated effector memory CD45RA+ cells. This table comes from immunoSEQ multiplex PCR, and its TCRdb copy is limited to in-frame clones, with some not included. The sample consists of nearly 2 million clones, around 96% of them appearing once. Sequenced material: naive CD8+ T cells sorted from blood. All receptors derive from a man younger than 35 in good health.

This chain connects TRBV7-6 to TRBJ2-3; 7 nucleotides line up with TRBD1. CDR1 is SGHVS and CDR2 is FNYEAQ in the germline V gene. The CDR3 loop spans 16 amino acids. The trim removed 3 bases at V and 0 bases at J, leaving 6 bases unmatched. The CDR3 protein is CASSFPRTGSTDTQYF. The DNA for the CDR3 is TGTGCCAGCAGCTTCCCCAGGACAGGCAGCACAGATACGCAGTATTTT. The complete variable domain, with remaining parts taken from reference TRBV7-6 and TRBJ2-3, reads GAGVSQSPRYKVTKRGQDVALRCDPISGHVSLYWYRQALGQGPEFLTYFNYEAQQDKSGLPNDRFSAERPEGSISTLTIQRTEQRDSAMYRCASSFPRTGSTDTQYFGPGTRLTVL.

V is TRBV27 and J is TRBJ2-3, with 13 bases identical to TRBD2. The V and J ends lost 7 bases and 7 bases, in that order; junction bases with no gene match: 11. Germline CDR1 MNHEY, CDR2 SMNVEV (reference sequence). The CDR3 is 16 amino acids. In DNA form, the CDR3 reads TGTGCCAGCAAACTAGCGGGGGGGCCGGTTGTAAATACGCAGTATTTT. Protein: CASKLAGGPVVNTQYF.

The rearrangement links TRBV10-1 to TRBJ2-7, with D possibly being TRBD1 or TRBD2 (5 bases each). This CDR3 spans 14 amino acids. The germline V gene has CDR1 WNHNN and CDR2 SYGVQD (reference sequence). The ends were cut back, 4 bases at V and 2 bases at J, with 12 bases in the middle. CDR3 sequence reads: CASSAGRNTYEQYF. CDR3 coding DNA: TGCGCCAGCAGTGCGGGACGGAACACCTACGAGCAGTACTTC.

This sequence joins TRBV4-3 and TRBJ2-1; no clear D. V was cut by 4 bases and J by 8 bases, with 15 bases left in between. Germline V gene sequence: CDR1 LGHNA, CDR2 YSLEER. This CDR3 is built from 14 residues. CDR3 DNA: TGCGCCAGCAGCCCTGGTGGGGAAGGGTATGAGCAGTTCTTC. Residues: CASSPGGEGYEQFF.

This clone was observed a single time. The chain carries TRBV9 and TRBJ1-2; D is undetermined. The CDR3 loop spans 14 amino acids. The germline V gene has CDR1 SGDLS and CDR2 YYNGEE. The V end lost 0 bases, the J end lost 4 bases, and 10 bases lay between the germline ends. In DNA form, the CDR3 reads TGTGCCAGCAGCGTAGGGTTAGGGCTCTATGGCTACACCTTC. This codes for CASSVGLGLYGYTF.

The V call is TRBV27, the J call TRBJ1-5; D gene unclear. Germline CDR1 MNHEY, CDR2 SMNVEV (reference sequence). The CDR3 totals 13 residues. Trimming stripped 3 bases from V and 7 bases from J, with 10 bases between. CDR3 nucleotides: TGTGCCAGCAGTTTCGGGGTCAAGCAGCCCCAGCATTTT. Amino acids: CASSFGVKQPQHF.

V gene TRBV27 combines with J gene TRBJ2-7; perhaps TRBD1 as D (6 bases). Germline CDR1 reads MNHEY; CDR2 reads SMNVEV (reference sequence). This CDR3 has 12 amino acids. Trimming pared 6 bases from V and 3 bases from J, leaving 9 bases between. CDR3 sequence: CASRGQNYEQYF. The CDR3 DNA follows: TGTGCCAGCAGAGGACAGAACTACGAGCAGTACTTC.

This sequence joins TRBV7-9 and TRBJ2-3; TRBD2 aligns across 10 bases. Looked up from germline, CDR1 is SEHNR and CDR2 is FQNEAQ (reference sequence). The CDR3 spans 16 residues. V gave up 5 bases and J gave up 1 base; unmatched junction bases: 6. The CDR3 reads CASSGLAGDGTDTQYF. As DNA, the CDR3 is TGTGCCAGCAGCGGCCTAGCGGGAGACGGCACAGATACGCAGTATTTT.

Turning to this clone: Other DNA sequences in this specimen translate into the identical CDR3. This sequence joins TRBV27 and TRBJ2-7; 9 bases line up with TRBD1. The V and J ends lost 5 bases and 4 bases, in that order; junction bases with no gene match: 3. The CDR3 is 13 amino acids. Germline-derived CDR1 and CDR2 are MNHEY and SMNVEV (reference sequence). DNA for the CDR3: TGTGCCAGCAGTCCAGGGACAGGGTACGAGCAGTACTTC. Its protein is CASSPGTGYEQYF.

The chain recombines TRBV4-1 with TRBJ1-6; D possibly corresponds to TRBD1 (6 bases). Germline-derived CDR1 and CDR2 are MGHRA and YSYEKL. Trimming cost V 0 bases and J 10 bases, with 13 bases left between them. CDR3 length: 15 amino acids. The CDR3 here is CASSQESGRGSPLHF. The CDR3 nucleotides read TGCGCCAGCAGCCAAGAGTCAGGGAGGGGGTCACCCCTCCACTTT.

This sequence joins TRBV7-2 and TRBJ1-1; D might be TRBD1 (5 bases). V lost 5 bases, J lost 4 bases, and 11 bases lay in between. This CDR3 contains 13 residues. Germline values: CDR1 SGHTA, CDR2 FQGNSA. This chain's CDR3 is CASSTVGGTEAFF. The CDR3 DNA follows: TGTGCCAGCAGCACGGTCGGGGGCACTGAAGCTTTCTTT.

The gene calls are TRBV23-1 and TRBJ2-7, with D possibly being TRBD2 (6 bases). TRBV23-1 is noted as an ORF with a role that remains uncertain. Trimming removed 7 bases from V and 3 bases from J, with 19 bases in between. This CDR3 contains 15 residues. As DNA, the CDR3 is TGCGCCAGCATGGGGGGTGGCAGTTCAGTCTACGAGCAGTACTTC. It codes for CASMGGGSSVYEQYF.

CDR3 region: CASSLEGLVGNEQFF. In DNA, the CDR3 is TGTGCCAGCAGCTTAGAGGGACTAGTGGGCAATGAGCAGTTCTTC. This chain joins TRBV7-2 and TRBJ2-1, with TRBD2 identical over 8 bases. After removal of 1 base from V and 6 bases from J, the junction contained 5 bases not matched to a gene. Germline CDR1 SGHTA, CDR2 FQGNSA. CDR3 size: 15 residues.

This chain links TRBV6-6 with TRBJ1-5; the match to TRBD1 covers 9 bases. The CDR3 contains 15 residues. V lost 4 bases and J lost 6; bases outside the gene matches: 7. CDR1 and CDR2 (germline): MNHNY, SVGAGI (reference sequence). The CDR3 nucleotides read TGTGCCAGCAGTTTTTCACAGGGGGCTTTTCAGCCCCAGCATTTT. Translated: CASSFSQGAFQPQHF.

The chain couples TRBV5-6 to TRBJ2-1; D ambiguous. The germline V gene has CDR1 SGHDT and CDR2 YYEEEE. V gave up 3 bases and J gave up 1 base, with 8 bases separating them. The CDR3 is 14 amino acids. The CDR3 loop reads CASSSFRSYNEQFF. The DNA of the CDR3 is TGTGCCAGCAGCTCATTCAGGTCCTACAATGAGCAGTTCTTC.

On this clone: The same CDR3 also results from other DNA sequences found in this sample. The CDR3 here is CASSLGDSPYEQYF. Here the CDR3 DNA reads TGTGCCAGCAGCCTGGGGGACAGTCCCTACGAGCAGTACTTC. The V and J genes are TRBV5-4 and TRBJ2-7; TRBD1 matches at 7 bases. Germline CDR1 SGHNT, CDR2 YYREEE (reference sequence). The CDR3 spans 14 residues. With V trimmed by 4 bases and J by 2 bases, 6 bases remained unmatched.

This clone was seen only once. The gene calls are TRBV10-2 and TRBJ1-1; unclear D gene. The CDR3 is 12 amino acids. V was shortened by 8 bases and J by 1 base, with 8 bases between the two germline ends. The germline V gene encodes CDR1 WSHSY and CDR2 SAAADI. In DNA form, the CDR3 reads TGCGCCAGCGGCCACGGGAACACTGAAGCTTTCTTT. Its protein product is CASGHGNTEAFF.

The J gene is TRBJ2-7, the V gene TRBV28, with D unclear. Germline CDR1 and CDR2: MDHEN and SYDVKM. With 1 base removed from V and 5 bases from J, the gap between germline ends came to 3 bases. The CDR3 is made up of 11 amino acids. CDR3 nucleotide sequence: TGTGCCAGCAGTTTATACAACGAGCAGTACTTC. Protein sequence: CASSLYNEQYF.

The chain links TRBV4-3 to TRBJ2-2; D remains ambiguous. Germline V gene data show CDR1 as LGHNA and CDR2 as YSLEER. Trimming took off 3 bases at V and 2 bases at J, with 7 bases between the two ends. The CDR3 extends over 14 amino acids. In DNA, the CDR3 is TGCGCCAGCAGCCAGGAAAGCAACACCGGGGAGCTGTTTTTT. The encoded protein is CASSQESNTGELFF.

The chain links TRBV7-8 to TRBJ1-6, with D perhaps TRBD1 (6 bases). V lost 2 bases, J lost 6 bases, and 14 bases lay in between. Germline loops: CDR1 SGHVS, CDR2 FQNEAQ. The length of the CDR3 is 16 residues. The CDR3 protein is CASSLNAGEGNSPLHF. The CDR3 DNA reads TGTGCCAGCAGCTTAAATGCAGGGGAGGGTAATTCACCCCTCCACTTT. Using reference TRBV7-8 and TRBJ1-6 for the parts outside the CDR3, the full variable domain is GAGVSQSPRYKVAKRGQDVALRCDPISGHVSLFWYQQALGQGPEFLTYFQNEAQLDKSGLPSDRFFAERPEGSVSTLKIQRTQQEDSAVYLCASSLNAGEGNSPLHFGNGTRLTVT.

The chain links TRBV28 to TRBJ1-5, with 7 nucleotides matching TRBD1. The germline V gene has CDR1 MDHEN and CDR2 SYDVKM. This CDR3 contains 17 residues. The V gene end was trimmed by 5 bases and the J gene end by 1 base; junction bases not matched to a gene: 11. DNA of the CDR3: TGTGCCAGCAGTACACGACAGGGCGGAAGGAGCAATCAGCCCCAGCATTTT. Protein: CASSTRQGGRSNQPQHF.

The chain carries TRBV5-1 and TRBJ2-1; D assignment may be TRBD1 or TRBD2 (5 bases each). The CDR3 consists of 15 residues. In germline, CDR1 is SGHRS, CDR2 YFSETQ. Trimming pared 0 bases from V and 2 bases from J, leaving 9 bases between. This chain's CDR3 is CASSLEVGAYNEQFF. The CDR3 nucleotides read TGCGCCAGCAGCTTGGAAGTGGGGGCCTACAATGAGCAGTTCTTC.

V and J are TRBV19 and TRBJ1-4; TRBD1 matches 7 bases. J was trimmed by 7 bases and V by 7 bases; bases with no gene match: 3. The CDR3 loop spans 12 amino acids. Germline V gene sequence: CDR1 LNHDA, CDR2 SQIVND (reference sequence). CDR3 protein: CASKTGSEKLFF. In DNA form, the CDR3 reads TGTGCCAGTAAGACAGGGAGTGAAAAACTGTTTTTT.

The rearrangement uses TRBV5-1 and TRBJ2-2; D call uncertain. Germline CDR1 and CDR2: SGHRS and YFSETQ. The CDR3 extends over 11 amino acids. V lost 2 bases to trimming and J lost 7 bases, with 3 bases between them. This CDR3 is CASSFDGELFF. CDR3 DNA: TGCGCCAGCAGCTTCGACGGGGAGCTGTTTTTT.

In regard to this clone: Other DNA sequences in this sample translate to the same CDR3. The chain links TRBV28 to TRBJ2-7, with TRBD1 matching 8 bases. The CDR3 has 14 amino acids. Germline CDR1 reads MDHEN; CDR2 reads SYDVKM. The trim removed 2 bases at V and 1 base at J, leaving 1 base unmatched. The CDR3 sequence: CASSLTGGSYEQYF. Here the CDR3 DNA reads TGTGCCAGCAGTTTAACAGGGGGGTCCTACGAGCAGTACTTC.

The J gene is TRBJ2-3, the V gene TRBV9; a weak D match, TRBD2 (6 bases). The ends were cut back, 0 bases at V and 2 bases at J, with 13 bases in the middle. The CDR3 spans 16 residues. CDR1 and CDR2 from the germline V gene are SGDLS and YYNGEE. The CDR3 reads CASSVALRGDTDTQYF. In nucleotides, the CDR3 is TGTGCCAGCAGCGTAGCGTTGCGGGGAGACACAGATACGCAGTATTTT.